Following are 20 T cell receptor beta chains from one sample sequenced in a study of T cell responses to AZD1222 COVID-19 vaccine. Sequenced by immunoSEQ multiplex PCR; TCRdb stores in-frame clones only, minus some. This sample has 80,000 to 100,000 clones; roughly 88% occur once, and the top ten carry about 3.5%. The material was peripheral blood, obtained 28 days after the second AZD1222 dose. The receptors shown here come from an adult who received the AZD1222 COVID-19 vaccine.

CDR3 in amino acids: CASSLIGNIQYF. As DNA, the CDR3 is TGTGCCAGCAGCTTAATTGGGAACATTCAGTACTTC. J is TRBJ2-4 and V is TRBV7-9; D uncertain. This CDR3 is 12 amino acids long. V lost 2 bases and J lost 7, with 6 bases in between. Looked up from germline, CDR1 is SEHNR and CDR2 is FQNEAQ (reference sequence).

The gene calls are TRBV12-3 or TRBV12-4 and TRBJ2-7; D gene unclear. Trimming took off 5 bases at V and 3 bases at J, with 5 bases between the two ends. There are 11 residues in the CDR3. In DNA, the CDR3 is TGTGCCAGCAGTCCAGACTACGAGCAGTACTTC. Translating it yields CASSPDYEQYF.

The rearrangement uses TRBV7-2 and TRBJ1-5; the D is unclear. The germline V gene has CDR1 SGHTA and CDR2 FQGNSA. This CDR3 spans 13 amino acids. Between the trimmed V and J ends, which lost 3 bases and 5 bases, there was a span of 8 bases. This CDR3 is CASSLGLDQPQHF. The CDR3 DNA reads TGTGCCAGCAGCTTGGGTCTCGATCAGCCCCAGCATTTT.

This clone has more than one count but fewer than ten. This sequence joins TRBV7-2 and TRBJ2-7, with D unclear. The CDR3 extends over 13 amino acids. The V gene's germline CDR1 is SGHTA and CDR2 FQGNSA. V lost 5 bases to trimming and J lost 4 bases, with 12 bases between them. CDR3 protein: CASSPGVDYEQYF. The CDR3 nucleotides read TGTGCCAGCAGCCCTGGGGTGGATTACGAGCAGTACTTC.

This chain uses TRBV28 with TRBJ2-2, with D perhaps TRBD1 (5 bases). The CDR3 has 16 residues. The germline V gene encodes CDR1 MDHEN and CDR2 SYDVKM. V lost 6 bases, J lost 4 bases, and 18 bases lay in between. In nucleotides, the CDR3 is TGTGCCAGCAGACGATCCGGTTCAGGGCTCACCGGGGAGCTGTTTTTT. It translates to CASRRSGSGLTGELFF. The whole variable domain, remainder taken from reference TRBV28 and TRBJ2-2, is DVKVTQSSRYLVKRTGEKVFLECVQDMDHENMFWYRQDPGLGLRLIYFSYDVKMKEKGDIPEGYSVSREKKERFSLILESASTNQTSMYLCASRRSGSGLTGELFFGEGSRLTVL.

The CDR3 coding sequence is TGTGCCAGCAGTTTTCGGACTAGCGGGGATACGCAGTATTTT. Translation: CASSFRTSGDTQYF. The chain employs TRBV6-5 and TRBJ2-3; 11 bases are a match to TRBD2. The CDR3 runs 14 residues. J was trimmed by 6 bases and V by 4 bases; bases with no gene match: 3. Per germline, CDR1 MNHEY and CDR2 SVGAGI.

The chain links TRBV6-5 to TRBJ1-2, with D unclear. V shed 3 bases and J shed 2 bases, with 7 bases lying between them. CDR3 length: 13 amino acids. Germline CDR1 reads MNHEY; CDR2 reads SVGAGI. The CDR3 DNA sequence: TGTGCCAGCAGTTATAAAGTAAACTATGGCTACACCTTC. Translating it yields CASSYKVNYGYTF.

This chain joins TRBV2 and TRBJ1-2; 7 bases map to TRBD1. This CDR3 is built from 12 residues. The V segment lost 7 bases and the J segment 10 bases; nucleotides outside the gene matches: 9. Germline assignment: CDR1 SNHLY and CDR2 FYNNEI. The CDR3 bases are TGTGCCAGCAAGGATGGACAGGCCGTCTACACCTTC. It encodes CASKDGQAVYTF. Drawing the rest from reference TRBV2 and TRBJ1-2, the complete variable domain is EPEVTQTPSHQVTQMGQEVILRCVPISNHLYFYWYRQILGQKVEFLVSFYNNEISEKSEIFDDQFSVERPDGSNFTLKIRSTKLEDSAMYFCASKDGQAVYTFGSGTRLTVV.

This chain joins TRBV28 and TRBJ2-3; D remains unclear. Germline-derived CDR1 and CDR2 are MDHEN and SYDVKM. This CDR3 has 11 amino acids. Trimming left V 11 bases short and J 6 bases short, with 12 bases between. Here the CDR3 DNA reads TGTGCCGTGTTTGGCTTGGATACGCAGTATTTT. Translation gives CAVFGLDTQYF.

The J gene is TRBJ1-1, the V gene TRBV27; TRBD1 matches at 8 bases. The length of the CDR3 is 14 residues. The germline CDR1 and CDR2 sequences are MNHEY and SMNVEV (reference sequence). V gave up 5 bases and J gave up 5 bases; unmatched junction bases: 7. CDR3 nucleotides: TGTGCCAGCAGTGGGGCCAGGGGGCGGACTGAAGCTTTCTTT. Translating gives CASSGARGRTEAFF.

The chain is built from TRBV7-9 and TRBJ1-6, with 8 bases that match TRBD1. There are 15 residues in the CDR3. Germline CDR1 and CDR2: SEHNR and FQNEAQ (reference sequence). V gave up 7 bases and J gave up 7 bases; unmatched junction bases: 9. DNA for the CDR3: TGTGCCAGCACCCCACTCGGACAGGGAAATTCACCCCTCCACTTT. This codes for CASTPLGQGNSPLHF.

J is TRBJ2-7 and V is TRBV2; the D call may be TRBD1 or TRBD2 (6 bases each). CDR1 is SNHLY and CDR2 is FYNNEI in the germline V gene. The CDR3 spans 15 residues. The V end was cut by 2 bases, the J end by 1 base, with 12 bases between. The CDR3: CASSEFGGASYEQYF. The CDR3 DNA sequence: TGTGCCAGCAGTGAATTCGGGGGCGCTTCCTACGAGCAGTACTTC.

The J gene is TRBJ2-7, the V gene TRBV28, with 10 bases that match TRBD2. V shed 4 bases and J 1 base; nucleotides not matched to a gene: 4. Germline V gene lookup returns CDR1 MDHEN and CDR2 SYDVKM. This CDR3 is 15 amino acids long. The CDR3: CASSSLAGASYEQYF. In DNA form, the CDR3 reads TGTGCCAGCAGTTCCCTAGCGGGAGCGTCCTACGAGCAGTACTTC. The full variable domain, with the rest looked up from reference TRBV28 and TRBJ2-7, is DVKVTQSSRYLVKRTGEKVFLECVQDMDHENMFWYRQDPGLGLRLIYFSYDVKMKEKGDIPEGYSVSREKKERFSLILESASTNQTSMYLCASSSLAGASYEQYFGPGTRLTVT.

V usage is TRBV7-8 and J usage is TRBJ2-1, with 8 bases lining up with TRBD1. In germline, CDR1 is SGHVS, CDR2 FQNEAQ. The CDR3 consists of 16 residues. V trimming: 5 bases; J trimming: 1 base; junction bases outside the gene matches: 7. The chain's CDR3 is CASSDYQGASYNEQFF. The CDR3 DNA is TGTGCCAGCAGCGATTATCAGGGGGCGTCCTACAATGAGCAGTTCTTC.

Comment on this clone: The same CDR3 also results from other DNA sequences found in this sample. The chain uses TRBV3-1 (or the pseudogene TRBV3-2) and TRBJ2-1, with 8 bases fitting TRBD2. The CDR3 consists of 15 residues. V shed 1 base and J 10 bases; nucleotides not matched to a gene: 9. CDR1 and CDR2 from the germline V gene are LGHDT and YNNKEL (reference sequence). CDR3 loop: CASSQASSGGGEQFF. For the CDR3, the DNA is TGTGCCAGCAGCCAAGCGTCAAGCGGGGGTGGGGAGCAGTTCTTC.

This clone appeared a few times. The chain is built from TRBV11-2 and TRBJ2-1; 15 bases align to TRBD2. This CDR3 is built from 18 residues. V shed 3 bases and J 7 bases; nucleotides not matched to a gene: 10. CDR1 SGHAT and CDR2 FQNNGV come from the germline V gene. For the CDR3, the DNA is TGTGCCAGCAGCTTCGGGACTAGCGGGAGGCGGCTAGGTAATGAGCAGTTCTTC. Translating it yields CASSFGTSGRRLGNEQFF.

The chain employs TRBV4-3 and TRBJ2-1; D remains ambiguous. The CDR3 consists of 16 residues. From germline, CDR1 is LGHNA and CDR2 YSLEER. V was shortened by 1 base and J by 3 bases, with 13 bases between the two germline ends. The CDR3 DNA reads as TGCGCCAGCAGCCAAGGGAGAGGAAGCAGCTACAATGAGCAGTTCTTC. Translated: CASSQGRGSSYNEQFF.

The chain is built from TRBV27 and TRBJ2-1, with 7 bases that match TRBD2. There are 14 residues in the CDR3. With 2 bases clipped from V and 13 bases from J, the junction kept 11 bases outside the gene matches. Germline CDR1 is MNHEY and CDR2 is SMNVEV (reference sequence). CDR3 sequence: CASSLPGLGKPQFF. CDR3 nucleotide sequence: TGTGCCAGCAGTTTACCCGGACTAGGCAAACCCCAGTTCTTC.

In DNA form, the CDR3 reads TGTGCCAGCAGCTTAGATCCGGGAACCGGGGAGCTGTTTTTT. Its protein is CASSLDPGTGELFF. This chain uses TRBV11-3 with TRBJ2-2, with D maybe TRBD2 (5 bases). Germline CDR1 reads SGHNT; CDR2 reads YENEEA. Trimming shortened V by 0 bases and J by 5 bases, and 7 bases separated the two germline ends. This CDR3 spans 14 amino acids.

This clone was seen more than once but under ten times. The chain carries TRBV5-1 and TRBJ2-5; TRBD1 aligns across 8 bases. J gave up 1 base and V 4 bases, and 9 bases lay outside the gene matches. CDR1 is SGHRS, CDR2 YFSETQ, per germline. The CDR3 has 16 residues. The CDR3 DNA sequence: TGCGCCAGCAGCGGACTCGGGACAGGTACCCAAGAGACCCAGTACTTC. This gives the protein CASSGLGTGTQETQYF.